This is a list of T cell receptor beta chains from one sample in a study of cytomegalovirus exposure and HLA in healthy donors. Data came from immunoSEQ multiplex PCR; TCRdb stores just in-frame clones and leaves some out. The profile shows roughly 230,000 clones, 80% to 95% of them singletons. Sample: PBMCs. The receptors were sampled from a woman aged 25 to 39 in good health and CMV-seronegative. CDR3s include the opening cysteine and the closing phenylalanine or tryptophan. The order of the fields is V gene, J gene, CDR3 protein.

>TRBV7-6|TRBJ2-7
CASSLFSGSSYEQYF
>TRBV7-2|TRBJ1-5
CASSLGTLNQPQHF
>TRBV7-8|TRBJ1-3
CASGRGGSGNTIYF
>TRBV7-3|TRBJ2-5
CASSPTGGEETQYF
>TRBV29-1|TRBJ1-1
CSVTGGSYTEAFF
>TRBV5-8|TRBJ2-7
CASSSGMGQYYEQYF
>TRBV29-1|TRBJ2-7
CSVEVTRSYEQYF
>TRBV5-1|TRBJ2-6
CASRQTSGPSGANVLTF
>TRBV5-4|TRBJ2-2
CASSLAGTRSGELFF
>TRBV5-6|TRBJ2-2
CASNPGLGTGELFF
>TRBV28|TRBJ1-1
CASSLESYTEAFF
>TRBV13|TRBJ2-7
CASSLGPGGPNEQYF
>TRBV5-1|TRBJ2-1
CASSLTSSSYNEQFF
>TRBV4-2|TRBJ2-3
CASSREPGQVTDTQYF
>TRBV28|TRBJ2-7
CASSSTGTGIYEQYF
>TRBV4-3|TRBJ1-1
CASSQDGGRVGTEAFF
>TRBV5-1|TRBJ2-7
CASSHTLAGGGYEQYF
>TRBV28|TRBJ2-3
CASQGTWAQYF
>TRBV28|TRBJ1-2
CASSLIDRASGYTF
>TRBV28|TRBJ2-7
CASSLRPGKLYEQYF
>TRBV5-1|TRBJ2-3
CASSQLSGNTDTQYF
>TRBV15|TRBJ2-7
CATSREAGTYEQYF
>TRBV19|TRBJ2-7
CASSPGTLGEQYF
>TRBV27|TRBJ1-1
CASSLNPVYTEAFF
>TRBV7-8|TRBJ2-3
CASVSRVGAADTQYF
>TRBV4-3|TRBJ1-1
CASSQVRGTEAFF
>TRBV29-1|TRBJ2-3
CSVSFLDTITDTQYF
>TRBV6-5|TRBJ1-4
CASSGRAGGNEKLFF
>TRBV4-2|TRBJ2-5
CASSQDWLAVQETQYF
>TRBV28|TRBJ2-7
CASTWGGSHEQYF
>TRBV4-1|TRBJ2-2
CASSRIQTGTSTGELFF
>TRBV28|TRBJ1-5
CASSSRGNLSNQPQHF
>TRBV9|TRBJ2-7
CASSPWEEPYEQYF
>TRBV28|TRBJ2-7
CASSLGKGYSYEQYF
>TRBV2|TRBJ2-7
CASILGYEQYF
>TRBV6-6|TRBJ1-2
CASSYAQGGDYGYTF
>TRBV4-1|TRBJ1-2
CASSQAPGLHYGYTF
>TRBV28|TRBJ1-5
CASSFVGVGGYGEPQHF
>TRBV5-6|TRBJ2-1
CASSFDNYNEQFF
>TRBV5-6|TRBJ2-7
CASSFTSGIAYEQYF
>TRBV7-2|TRBJ2-2
CASSLSASWTGELFF
>TRBV9|TRBJ2-7
CASSVEDFSYEQYF
>TRBV5-6|TRBJ2-7
CASSLGGLDEQYF
>TRBV19|TRBJ2-2
CASSVVGGNTGELFF
>TRBV28|TRBJ1-4
CATADRGEEKLFF
>TRBV28|TRBJ2-7
CASSPRTPLVSYEQYF